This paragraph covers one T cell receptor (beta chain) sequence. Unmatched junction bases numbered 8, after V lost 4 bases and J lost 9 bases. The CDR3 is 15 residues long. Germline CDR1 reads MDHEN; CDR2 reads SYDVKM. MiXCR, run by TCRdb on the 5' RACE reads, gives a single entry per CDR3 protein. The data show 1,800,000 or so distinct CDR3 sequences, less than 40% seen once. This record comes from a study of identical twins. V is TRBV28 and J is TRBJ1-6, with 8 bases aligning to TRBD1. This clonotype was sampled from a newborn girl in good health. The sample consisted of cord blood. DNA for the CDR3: TGTGCCAGCAGTTCAGGGGGCCGGCGTCTTTCACCCCTCCACTTT. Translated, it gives CASSSGGRRLSPLHF.